The rows below give T cell receptor beta chains drawn from one sample of a study of Graves' ophthalmopathy and Graves' hyperthyroidism. TCRdb redid the calling of the multiplex PCR reads with MiXCR, one entry per CDR3 protein. The table shows 1 million to 1.3 million distinct CDR3 sequences, with roughly 35% occurring only once. Source material: peripheral blood or thyroid tissue (not recorded which). The receptors here all came from an adult man with Graves' hyperthyroidism. The CDR3 runs from the conserved cysteine through the conserved F or W. A D gene is named only where the DNA matches it firmly. Clone sizes are given selectively: once, few, many, or a class where the clone is expanded.

.	many	TRBV20-1	13	TRBJ1-6	CSARDGTNSPLHF	TGCAGTGCTAGAGATGGGACCAATTCACCCCTCCACTTT
TRBD1	many	TRBV2	13	TRBJ1-1	CASAGGQNTEAFF	TGTGCCAGCGCAGGGGGGCAGAACACTGAAGCTTTCTTT
TRBD1	.	TRBV15	16	TRBJ1-2	CATSSGDRGRVYGYTF	TGTGCCACCAGCAGCGGAGACAGGGGGCGCGTCTATGGCTACACCTTC
TRBD1	.	TRBV10-3	15	TRBJ2-7	CASSSIGTGGREQYF	TGTGCCAGCAGTTCCATCGGGACAGGGGGCCGGGAGCAGTACTTC
.	few	TRBV3-1	15	TRBJ2-7	CASSQTGRSDYEQYF	TGTGCCAGCAGCCAGACGGGACGAAGCGACTACGAGCAGTACTTC
TRBD1	.	TRBV7-8	17	TRBJ1-2	CASSLAPGQGIRYGYTF	TGTGCCAGCAGCTTAGCCCCAGGACAGGGGATTCGGTATGGCTACACCTTC
TRBD1	few	TRBV20-1	13	TRBJ1-2	CSADTGGVYGYTF	TGCAGTGCCGACACAGGGGGCGTCTATGGCTACACCTTC
TRBD1	many	TRBV6-6	14	TRBJ1-1	CASVPGGTNTEAFF	TGTGCCAGTGTTCCAGGGGGGACGAACACTGAAGCTTTCTTT
.	.	TRBV14	16	TRBJ2-7	CASSRAPAGRSYEQYF	TGTGCCAGCAGCCGAGCGCCCGCAGGGAGGTCCTACGAGCAGTACTTC
.	few	TRBV10-3	14	TRBJ1-6	CASSFGWTRKPLHF	TGTGCCAGCAGTTTCGGTTGGACTCGTAAACCCCTCCACTTT
.	.	TRBV20-1	11	TRBJ2-7	CSGVPQDEQYF	TGCAGTGGGGTCCCGCAGGACGAGCAGTACTTC
TRBD1	.	TRBV19	14	TRBJ2-5	CASSETGGTETQYF	TGTGCCAGTAGCGAGACAGGGGGAACGGAGACCCAGTACTTC
.	.	TRBV7-9	14	TRBJ1-4	CASSPGGGSEKLFF	TGTGCCAGCAGCCCCGGGGGGGGGAGTGAAAAACTGTTTTTT
TRBD1	.	TRBV6-2/TRBV6-3	16	TRBJ2-7	CASSYRRDRGLREQYF	TGTGCCAGCAGTTACAGACGGGACAGGGGGCTTCGCGAGCAGTACTTC
TRBD1	.	TRBV29-1	11	TRBJ1-5	CSGQGNQPQHF	TGCAGCGGACAGGGGAATCAGCCCCAGCATTTT
.	many	TRBV7-2	13	TRBJ1-5	CASSLMDEQPQHF	TGTGCCAGCAGCTTAATGGACGAACAGCCCCAGCATTTT
TRBD1	.	TRBV5-1	15	TRBJ2-2	CASSFSGTGDGELFF	TGCGCCAGCAGCTTCTCCGGGACAGGGGACGGGGAGCTGTTTTTT
TRBD1	few	TRBV20-1	15	TRBJ1-3	CSAPEQGTRGNTIYF	TGCAGTGCACCTGAACAGGGGACGAGGGGAAACACCATATATTTT
.	many	TRBV7-8	15	TRBJ1-1	CASSLDPLGGTEAFF	TGTGCCAGCAGCTTAGACCCTCTGGGGGGTACTGAAGCTTTCTTT
TRBD1	.	TRBV29-1	16	TRBJ1-4	CSVGTGGRATNEKLFF	TGCAGCGTTGGGACAGGGGGCCGTGCAACTAATGAAAAACTGTTTTTT
.	many	TRBV25-1	19	TRBJ1-2	CASSELGEAAPSANYGYTF	TGTGCCAGCAGTGAATTAGGGGAGGCAGCCCCGTCAGCTAACTATGGCTACACCTTC
TRBD1	.	TRBV10-2	12	TRBJ1-1	CASREGGTETFF	TGCGCCAGCAGGGAAGGGGGCACTGAAACTTTCTTT
TRBD1	few	TRBV4-3	14	TRBJ1-4	CASSQDRGTEKLFF	TGCGCCAGCAGCCAGGACAGGGGCACTGAAAAACTGTTTTTT
.	many	TRBV7-8	15	TRBJ1-2	CASSLSAGSFEGYTF	TGTGCCAGCAGCTTAAGCGCGGGGAGTTTTGAGGGCTACACCTTC
TRBD1	many	TRBV6-5	12	TRBJ2-7	CASSGGQLEQYF	TGTGCCAGCAGTGGGGGACAGCTCGAGCAGTACTTC
TRBD2	.	TRBV14	21	TRBJ2-3	CASSHGLAGGPRDWSTDTQYF	TGTGCCAGCAGCCACGGACTAGCGGGGGGGCCGCGAGATTGGAGCACAGATACGCAGTATTTT
.	.	TRBV28	14	TRBJ1-4	CASSSRPVHEKLFF	TGTGCCAGCAGTTCGCGACCTGTTCATGAAAAACTGTTTTTT
.	many	TRBV29-1	17	TRBJ2-7	CSVEGLPDREGPYEQYF	TGCAGCGTTGAAGGGTTACCGGACAGGGAGGGTCCCTACGAGCAGTACTTC
TRBD1	.	TRBV5-1	16	TRBJ2-2	CASSFTGGSVTGELFF	TGCGCCAGCAGCTTCACAGGGGGCTCGGTCACCGGGGAGCTGTTTTTT
TRBD2	.	TRBV6-1	15	TRBJ2-5	CASSSVAGVVETQYF	TGTGCCAGCAGTTCGGTAGCGGGAGTTGTAGAGACCCAGTACTTC
.	few	TRBV2	18	TRBJ1-6	CASTPVLGGWPNNSPLHF	TGTGCCAGCACTCCGGTGTTGGGCGGGTGGCCAAATAATTCACCCCTCCACTTT
.	many	TRBV5-1	14	TRBJ1-6	CASSTGTNNSPLHF	TGCGCCAGCAGCACCGGGACAAATAATTCACCCCTCCACTTT
TRBD1	.	TRBV2	15	TRBJ1-2	CASRYEGQGVYGYTF	TGTGCCAGCAGATACGAAGGACAGGGGGTCTATGGCTACACCTTC
TRBD1	.	TRBV5-1	14	TRBJ2-2	CASSGTGNTGELSW	TGCGCCAGCAGCGGGACAGGGAACACCGGGGAGCTGTCTTGG
.	many	TRBV29-1	13	TRBJ2-2	CSVAVGPTGELFF	TGCAGCGTTGCCGTGGGACCCACCGGGGAGCTGTTTTTT
TRBD2	many	TRBV10-3	15	TRBJ2-7	CASSHPGRAPYEQYF	TGTGCCAGCAGCCACCCGGGGAGGGCGCCCTACGAGCAGTACTTC
TRBD1	.	TRBV12-3/TRBV12-4	13	TRBJ1-1	CASSLPRGQGAFF	TGTGCCAGCAGTTTACCCCGGGGACAGGGGGCTTTCTTT
TRBD2	few	TRBV25-1	14	TRBJ2-3	CASSRPGTTVRQYF	TGTGCCAGCAGTCGTCCCGGGACTACAGTGAGACAGTATTTT
.	many	TRBV4-2	14	TRBJ1-1	CASSQGFPNTEAFF	TGTGCCAGCAGCCAAGGTTTCCCGAACACTGAAGCTTTCTTT
.	.	TRBV7-9	14	TRBJ2-5	CASSSTEAQETQYF	TGTGCCAGCAGTTCCACAGAGGCGCAAGAGACCCAGTACTTC
.	many	TRBV7-9	15	TRBJ1-1	CASSLAPGQDTEAFF	TGTGCCAGCAGCTTAGCTCCGGGACAAGACACTGAAGCTTTCTTT
.	many	TRBV25-1	13	TRBJ1-5	CATRGADNQPQHF	TGTGCCACCCGAGGGGCAGACAATCAGCCCCAGCATTTT
TRBD1	few	TRBV6-5	15	TRBJ1-5	CASSPGTGGLQPQHF	TGTGCCAGCAGTCCTGGGACAGGGGGCCTTCAGCCCCAGCATTTT
.	many	TRBV12-3/TRBV12-4	12	TRBJ2-2	CASSLNGGELFF	TGTGCCAGCAGTTTGAACGGCGGGGAGCTGTTTTTT
TRBD1	.	TRBV12-3/TRBV12-4	15	TRBJ1-2	CASRQRQGENYGYTF	TGTGCCAGCCGCCAAAGACAGGGAGAGAACTATGGCTACACCTTC
.	many	TRBV6-6	12	TRBJ1-2	CASLEGRNGYTF	TGTGCCAGCCTGGAGGGGCGTAATGGCTACACCTTC
.	.	TRBV19	14	TRBJ1-1	CASSIEALNTEAFF	TGTGCCAGTAGTATAGAAGCCCTGAACACTGAAGCTTTCTTT
TRBD2	.	TRBV10-3	10	TRBJ2-5	CAISESREDF	TGTGCCATCAGTGAGTCGCGGGAGGACTTC
TRBD1	.	TRBV29-1	12	TRBJ1-2	CIWTGGVYGYTF	TGCATCTGGACAGGGGGAGTATACGGCTACACCTTC